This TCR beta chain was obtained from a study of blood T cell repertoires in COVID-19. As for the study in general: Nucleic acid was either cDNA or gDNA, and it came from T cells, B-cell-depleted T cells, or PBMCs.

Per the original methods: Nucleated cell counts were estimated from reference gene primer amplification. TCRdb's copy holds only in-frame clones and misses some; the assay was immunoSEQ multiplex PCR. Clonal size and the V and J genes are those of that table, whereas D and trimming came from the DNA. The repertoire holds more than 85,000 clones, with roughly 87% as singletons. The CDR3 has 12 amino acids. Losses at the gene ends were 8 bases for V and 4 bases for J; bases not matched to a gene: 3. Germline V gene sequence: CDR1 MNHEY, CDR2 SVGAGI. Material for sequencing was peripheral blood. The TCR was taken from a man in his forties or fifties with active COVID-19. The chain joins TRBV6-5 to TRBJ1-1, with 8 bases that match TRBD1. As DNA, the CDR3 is TGTGCCAGCTCCACAGGGGGCACTGAAGCTTTCTTT. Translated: CASSTGGTEAFF.